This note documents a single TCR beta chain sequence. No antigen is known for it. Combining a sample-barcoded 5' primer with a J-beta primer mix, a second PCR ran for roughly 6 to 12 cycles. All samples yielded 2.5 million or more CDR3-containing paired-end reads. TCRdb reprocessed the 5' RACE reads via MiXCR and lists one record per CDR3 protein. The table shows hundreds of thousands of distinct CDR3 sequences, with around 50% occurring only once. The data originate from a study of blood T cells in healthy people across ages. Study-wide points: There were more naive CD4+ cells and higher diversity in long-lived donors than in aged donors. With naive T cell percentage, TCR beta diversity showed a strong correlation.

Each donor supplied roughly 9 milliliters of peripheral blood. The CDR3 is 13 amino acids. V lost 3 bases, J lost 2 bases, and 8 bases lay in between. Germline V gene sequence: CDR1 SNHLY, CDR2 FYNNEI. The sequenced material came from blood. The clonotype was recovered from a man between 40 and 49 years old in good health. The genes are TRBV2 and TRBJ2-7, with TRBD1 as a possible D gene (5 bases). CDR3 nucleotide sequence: TGTGCCAGCAGTGAGGGCAGGGCCTACGAGCAGTACTTC. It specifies CASSEGRAYEQYF.